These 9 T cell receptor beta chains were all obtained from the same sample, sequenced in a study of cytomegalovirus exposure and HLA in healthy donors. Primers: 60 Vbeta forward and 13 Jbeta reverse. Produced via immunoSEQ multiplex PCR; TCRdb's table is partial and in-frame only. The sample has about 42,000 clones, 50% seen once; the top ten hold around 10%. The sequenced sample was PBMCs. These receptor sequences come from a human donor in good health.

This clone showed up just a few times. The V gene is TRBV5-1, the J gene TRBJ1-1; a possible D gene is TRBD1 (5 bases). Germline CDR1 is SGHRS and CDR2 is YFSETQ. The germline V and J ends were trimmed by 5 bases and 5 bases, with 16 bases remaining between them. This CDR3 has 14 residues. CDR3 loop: CASRFPGGGTEAFF. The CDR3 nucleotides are TGCGCCAGCAGGTTCCCCGGGGGAGGTACTGAAGCTTTCTTT.

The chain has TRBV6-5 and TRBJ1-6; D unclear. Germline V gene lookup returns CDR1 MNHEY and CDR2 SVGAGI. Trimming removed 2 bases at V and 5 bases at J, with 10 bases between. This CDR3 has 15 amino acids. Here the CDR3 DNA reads TGTGCCAGCAGTTACGGAGGATCAAATAATTCACCCCTCCACTTT. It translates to CASSYGGSNNSPLHF.

In nucleotides, the CDR3 is TGTGCCAGCAGCCCAAAACCGAGACAGGGGGCCTACGAGCAGTACTTC. This codes for CASSPKPRQGAYEQYF. V is TRBV13 and J is TRBJ2-7; 9 nucleotides agree with TRBD1. CDR1 is PRHDT and CDR2 is FYEKMQ in the germline V gene (reference sequence). This CDR3 spans 16 amino acids. Trimming took 5 bases from V and 2 from J; bases not matched to a gene: 10.

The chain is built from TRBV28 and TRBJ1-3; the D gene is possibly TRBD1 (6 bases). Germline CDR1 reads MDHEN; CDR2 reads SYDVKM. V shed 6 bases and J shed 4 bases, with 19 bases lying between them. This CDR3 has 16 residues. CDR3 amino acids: CASSPGGQGPGNTIYF. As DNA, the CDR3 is TGTGCCAGCAGCCCCGGGGGGCAGGGTCCGGGAAACACCATATATTTT.

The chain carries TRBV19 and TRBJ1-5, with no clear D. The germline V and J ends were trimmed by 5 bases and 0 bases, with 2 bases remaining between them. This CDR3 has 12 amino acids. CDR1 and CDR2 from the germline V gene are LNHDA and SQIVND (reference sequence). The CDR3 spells CASSYSNQPQHF. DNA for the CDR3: TGTGCCAGTAGTTATAGCAATCAGCCCCAGCATTTT.

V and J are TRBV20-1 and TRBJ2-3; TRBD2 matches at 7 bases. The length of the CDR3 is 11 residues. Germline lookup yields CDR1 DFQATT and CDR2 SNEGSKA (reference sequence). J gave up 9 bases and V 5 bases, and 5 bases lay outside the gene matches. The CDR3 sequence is CSASGLVTQYF. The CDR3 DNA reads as TGCAGTGCTTCAGGACTAGTAACGCAGTATTTT.

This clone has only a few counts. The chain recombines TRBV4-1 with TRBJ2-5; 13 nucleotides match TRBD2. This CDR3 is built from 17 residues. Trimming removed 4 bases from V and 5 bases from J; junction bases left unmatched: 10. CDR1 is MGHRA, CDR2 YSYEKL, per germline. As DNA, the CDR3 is TGCGCCAGCAGCCGCGAAACTAGCGGGGGGGCCCGGGAGACCCAGTACTTC. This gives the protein CASSRETSGGARETQYF.

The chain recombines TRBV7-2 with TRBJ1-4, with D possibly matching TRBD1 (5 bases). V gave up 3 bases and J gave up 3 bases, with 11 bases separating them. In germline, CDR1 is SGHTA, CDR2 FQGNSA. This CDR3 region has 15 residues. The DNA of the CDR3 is TGTGCCAGCAGCTTGAAGGCAGGGTCTAATGAAAAACTGTTTTTT. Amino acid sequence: CASSLKAGSNEKLFF.

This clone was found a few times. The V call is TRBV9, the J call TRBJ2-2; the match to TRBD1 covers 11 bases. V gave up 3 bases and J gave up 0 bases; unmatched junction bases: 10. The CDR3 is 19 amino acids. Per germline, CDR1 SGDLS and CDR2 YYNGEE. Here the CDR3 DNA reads TGTGCCAGCAGCGCACGACGGGACAGGGGGGGGCCGAACACCGGGGAGCTGTTTTTT. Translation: CASSARRDRGGPNTGELFF. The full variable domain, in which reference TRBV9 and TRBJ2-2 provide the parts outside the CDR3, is DSGVTQTPKHLITATGQRVTLRCSPRSGDLSVYWYQQSLDQGLQFLIQYYNGEERAKGNILERFSAQQFPDLHSELNLSSLELGDSALYFCASSARRDRGGPNTGELFFGEGSRLTVL.